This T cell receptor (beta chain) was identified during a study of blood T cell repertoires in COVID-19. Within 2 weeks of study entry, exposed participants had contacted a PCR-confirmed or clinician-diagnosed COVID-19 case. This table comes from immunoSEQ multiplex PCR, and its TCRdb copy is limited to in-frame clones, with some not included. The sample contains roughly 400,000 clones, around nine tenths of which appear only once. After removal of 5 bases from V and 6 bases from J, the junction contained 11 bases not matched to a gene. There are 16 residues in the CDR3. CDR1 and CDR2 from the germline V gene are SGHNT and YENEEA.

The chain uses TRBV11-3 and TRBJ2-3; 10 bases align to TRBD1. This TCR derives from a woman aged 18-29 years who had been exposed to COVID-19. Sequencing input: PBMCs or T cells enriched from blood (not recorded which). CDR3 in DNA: TGTGCCAGCAGCCCTAAAGACAGGGGGCAGTGGGATACGCAGTATTTT. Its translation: CASSPKDRGQWDTQYF. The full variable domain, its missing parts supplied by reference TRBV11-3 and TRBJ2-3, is EAGVVQSPRYKIIEKKQPVAFWCNPISGHNTLYWYLQNLGQGPELLIRYENEEAVDDSQLPKDRFSAERLKGVDSTLKIQPAELGDSAVYLCASSPKDRGQWDTQYFGPGTRLTVL.